This is a list of T cell receptor beta chains from one sample in a study of Tregs in tolerant kidney transplant recipients. Sequencing used immunoSEQ multiplex PCR; TCRdb keeps in-frame clones, though not all of them. The sample gives more than 60,000 clones, about 89% of which show up once; approximately 0.4% is in the top ten. The input for sequencing was CD4+ T cells from blood, taken before the transplant. The receptors here all came from a human donor who received a combined kidney and bone marrow transplant. CDR3s include the opening cysteine and the closing phenylalanine or tryptophan. Each record gives: J gene, V gene, clone size, D gene, CDR3 protein, CDR3 DNA. D genes are given only for firm matches. Clone size is shown for a subset of rows, as once, few, many or a class of expanded clone.

>TRBJ2-2|TRBV28|-|-
CASSFGQRGYTGELFF
TGTGCCAGCAGTTTCGGACAGAGAGGTTACACCGGGGAGCTGTTTTTT
>TRBJ2-1|TRBV29-1|-|-
CSSGGSSNEQFF
TGCAGCTCAGGGGGGTCCAGCAATGAGCAGTTCTTC
>TRBJ2-7|TRBV6-6|once|TRBD2
CASSLAGTTYEQYF
TGTGCCAGCAGTTTAGCGGGAACTACCTACGAGCAGTACTTC
>TRBJ2-7|TRBV9|-|-
CASSPYDRFSDEQYF
TGTGCCAGCAGCCCTTACGACAGGTTTAGCGACGAGCAGTACTTC
>TRBJ2-7|TRBV28|-|TRBD2
CASSFPGGGEQYF
TGTGCCAGCAGTTTCCCGGGAGGGGGCGAGCAGTACTTC
>TRBJ1-1|TRBV2|-|-
CASSVPIQGNTEAFF
TGTGCCAGCAGTGTTCCAATCCAGGGGAACACTGAAGCTTTCTTT
>TRBJ1-2|TRBV5-5|-|-
CASSLGPAQGNYGYTF
TGTGCCAGCAGCTTGGGCCCGGCCCAGGGGAACTATGGCTACACCTTC
>TRBJ2-2|TRBV4-1|-|-
CASSQESARGELFF
TGCGCCAGCAGCCAAGAGTCAGCGAGGGGGGAGCTGTTTTTT
>TRBJ2-7|TRBV7-2|-|TRBD1
CASSLDRGPYEQYF
TGTGCCAGCAGCCTGGACAGGGGACCCTACGAGCAGTACTTC
>TRBJ2-1|TRBV5-1|-|-
CASSLGQAGDEQFF
TGCGCCAGCAGCTTGGGACAGGCGGGCGATGAGCAGTTCTTC
>TRBJ1-1|TRBV28|-|TRBD1
CASFDRDNTEAFF
TGTGCCAGCTTCGACAGGGATAACACTGAAGCTTTCTTT
>TRBJ2-1|TRBV27|-|TRBD1
CASSLNKGTGWINSYNEQFF
TGTGCCAGCAGTTTAAATAAGGGGACAGGGTGGATAAACTCCTACAATGAGCAGTTCTTC
>TRBJ1-2|TRBV5-6|-|TRBD1
CASSYPGQGYYGYTF
TGTGCCAGCAGCTATCCGGGACAGGGGTACTATGGCTACACCTTC
>TRBJ1-5|TRBV27|once|-
CASSVDRYNQPQHF
TGTGCCAGCAGTGTAGACAGATACAATCAGCCCCAGCATTTT
>TRBJ1-2|TRBV11-2|-|-
CASSSIRYRQVYGYTF
TGTGCCAGCAGCTCTATTAGGTACCGGCAGGTCTATGGCTACACCTTC
>TRBJ2-5|TRBV4-2|-|TRBD1
CASSQTGNIETQYF
TGTGCCAGCAGCCAGACAGGGAATATCGAGACCCAGTACTTC
>TRBJ1-3|TRBV6-6|-|-
CASSQNLGTSGNTIYF
TGTGCCAGCAGCCAAAATCTCGGGACATCGGGAAACACCATATATTTT
>TRBJ2-7|TRBV6-5|-|-
CASSSGSGEQYF
TGTGCCAGCAGTTCCGGTTCAGGGGAGCAGTACTTC
>TRBJ1-1|TRBV19|-|-
CASSVTGILNTEAFF
TGTGCCAGTAGTGTCACAGGTATCCTAAACACTGAAGCTTTCTTT
>TRBJ1-1|TRBV11-2|-|-
CASSLLLYTEAFF
TGTGCCAGCAGCTTACTCTTATACACTGAAGCTTTCTTT
>TRBJ1-2|TRBV9|-|TRBD1
CASSVAPSGTASNYGYTF
TGTGCCAGCAGCGTAGCCCCCTCCGGGACAGCCTCTAACTATGGCTACACCTTC
>TRBJ1-2|TRBV7-2|-|-
CASSTMAGTTSYGYTF
TGTGCCAGCAGCACAATGGCAGGGACTACTAGCTATGGCTACACCTTC
>TRBJ2-1|TRBV7-8|-|TRBD2
CASSETSGAHEQFF
TGTGCCAGCAGCGAGACTAGCGGGGCGCATGAGCAGTTCTTC
>TRBJ1-2|TRBV28|-|TRBD1
CASSFGQGGIGRVYTF
TGTGCCAGCAGTTTTGGGCAGGGGGGTATCGGTAGGGTTTACACCTTC
>TRBJ2-2|TRBV10-1|-|TRBD2
CASGASGNTGELFF
TGCGCCAGCGGGGCTAGCGGAAACACCGGGGAGCTGTTTTTT
>TRBJ1-3|TRBV28|-|-
CASSFSGSGNTIYF
TGTGCCAGCAGTTTCTCAGGCTCTGGAAACACCATATATTTT
>TRBJ2-2|TRBV28|-|TRBD1
CASSSDPGTDILGGLFF
TGTGCCAGCAGTTCGGACCCCGGGACGGACATCCTAGGGGGCCTGTTTTTT
>TRBJ1-2|TRBV4-3|few|-
CASSQDPGGYTF
TGCGCCAGCAGCCAAGATCCGGGTGGCTACACCTTC
>TRBJ1-2|TRBV10-3|-|-
CAISVRGAADYGYTF
TGTGCCATCAGTGTGCGGGGGGCGGCTGACTATGGCTACACCTTC
>TRBJ1-3|TRBV7-2|few|-
CASSLVFGSGNTIYF
TGTGCCAGCAGCTTAGTTTTCGGCTCTGGAAACACCATATATTTT
>TRBJ2-5|TRBV28|-|TRBD2
CATLGQGGETQYF
TGTGCCACCCTTGGGCAGGGAGGGGAGACCCAGTACTTC
>TRBJ2-7|TRBV6-5|-|TRBD2
CASRPALAGSYEQYF
TGTGCCAGCAGACCTGCACTAGCGGGAAGCTACGAGCAGTACTTC
>TRBJ1-2|TRBV2|-|-
CASQGQSQNYGYTF
TGTGCCAGCCAAGGACAGAGTCAAAACTATGGCTACACCTTC
>TRBJ1-3|TRBV7-9|-|-
CASGPLSGNTIYF
TGTGCCAGTGGCCCCCTCTCTGGAAACACCATATATTTT
>TRBJ2-7|TRBV4-3|-|-
CASSQDPQRGTSYEQYF
TGCGCCAGCAGCCAAGACCCCCAACGGGGGACCTCCTACGAGCAGTACTTC
>TRBJ1-5|TRBV28|-|-
CASREGPYQPQHF
TGTGCCAGCAGGGAGGGGCCCTATCAGCCCCAGCATTTT
>TRBJ1-1|TRBV5-5|-|-
CASSRQWGDTEAFF
TGTGCCAGCAGCCGACAGTGGGGCGACACTGAAGCTTTCTTT